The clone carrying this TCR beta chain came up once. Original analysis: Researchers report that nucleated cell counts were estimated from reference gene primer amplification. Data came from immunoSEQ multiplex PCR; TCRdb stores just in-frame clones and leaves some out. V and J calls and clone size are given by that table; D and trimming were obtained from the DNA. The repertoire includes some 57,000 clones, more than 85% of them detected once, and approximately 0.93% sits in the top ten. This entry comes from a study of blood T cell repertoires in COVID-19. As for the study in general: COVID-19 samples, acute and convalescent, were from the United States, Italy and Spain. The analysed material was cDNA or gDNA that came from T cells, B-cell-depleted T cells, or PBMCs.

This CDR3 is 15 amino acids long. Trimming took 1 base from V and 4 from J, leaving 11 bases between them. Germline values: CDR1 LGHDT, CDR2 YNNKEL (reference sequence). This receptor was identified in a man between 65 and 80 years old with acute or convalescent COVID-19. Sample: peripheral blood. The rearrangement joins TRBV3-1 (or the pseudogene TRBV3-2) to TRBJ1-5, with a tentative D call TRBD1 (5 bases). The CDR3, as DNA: TGTGCCAGCAGCCAAGCAACCGGGACTAATCAGCCCCAGCATTTT. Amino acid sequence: CASSQATGTNQPQHF.